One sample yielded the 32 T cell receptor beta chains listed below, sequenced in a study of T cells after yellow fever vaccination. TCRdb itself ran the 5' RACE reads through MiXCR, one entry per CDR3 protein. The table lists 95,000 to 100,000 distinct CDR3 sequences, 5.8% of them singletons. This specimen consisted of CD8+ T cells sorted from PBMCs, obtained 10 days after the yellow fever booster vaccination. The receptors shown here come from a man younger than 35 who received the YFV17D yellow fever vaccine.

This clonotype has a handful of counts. The DNA for the CDR3 is TGTGCCAGCAGCCCTCGGGAGGTCTACGAGCAGTACTTC. Its translation is CASSPREVYEQYF. This chain joins TRBV11-2 and TRBJ2-7; TRBD2 matches 7 bases. CDR3 length: 13 residues. Germline V gene sequence: CDR1 SGHAT, CDR2 FQNNGV. The trim removed 5 bases at V and 3 bases at J, leaving 4 bases unmatched.

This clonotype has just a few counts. The CDR3 loop reads CASSKPESGNIQYF. CDR3 bases: TGTGCCAGCAGCAAACCAGAGAGTGGCAACATTCAGTACTTC. V gene TRBV7-9 combines with J gene TRBJ2-4; D remains unclear. Germline values: CDR1 SEHNR, CDR2 FQNEAQ (reference sequence). The length of the CDR3 is 14 residues. The ends were cut back, 5 bases at V and 7 bases at J, with 15 bases in the middle.

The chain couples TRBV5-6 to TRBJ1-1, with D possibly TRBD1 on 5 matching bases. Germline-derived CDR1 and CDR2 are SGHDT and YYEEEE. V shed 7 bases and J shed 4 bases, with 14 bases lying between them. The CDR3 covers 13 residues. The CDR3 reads CASRLWGGTEAFF. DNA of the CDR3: TGTGCCAGCCGCCTTTGGGGGGGCACTGAAGCTTTCTTT.

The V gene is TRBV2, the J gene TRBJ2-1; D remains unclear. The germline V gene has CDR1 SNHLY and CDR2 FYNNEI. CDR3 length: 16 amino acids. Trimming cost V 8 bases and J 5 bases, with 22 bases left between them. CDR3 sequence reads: CASSPASDWINNEQFF. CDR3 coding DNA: TGTGCCAGCTCCCCGGCGAGCGACTGGATCAACAATGAGCAGTTCTTC.

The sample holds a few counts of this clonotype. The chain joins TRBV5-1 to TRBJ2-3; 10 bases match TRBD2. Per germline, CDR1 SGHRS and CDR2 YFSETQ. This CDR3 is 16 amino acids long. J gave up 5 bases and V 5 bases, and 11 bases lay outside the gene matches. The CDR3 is CASRSGLAGDVDTQYF. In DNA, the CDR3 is TGCGCCAGCAGATCAGGTCTAGCGGGGGACGTAGATACGCAGTATTTT.

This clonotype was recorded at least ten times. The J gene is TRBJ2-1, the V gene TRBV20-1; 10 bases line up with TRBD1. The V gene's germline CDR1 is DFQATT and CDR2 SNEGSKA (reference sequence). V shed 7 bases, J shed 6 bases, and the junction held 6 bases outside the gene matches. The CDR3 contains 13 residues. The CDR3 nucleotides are TGCAGTGTTAGGGACAGGGGACCCAATGAGCAGTTCTTC. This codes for CSVRDRGPNEQFF.

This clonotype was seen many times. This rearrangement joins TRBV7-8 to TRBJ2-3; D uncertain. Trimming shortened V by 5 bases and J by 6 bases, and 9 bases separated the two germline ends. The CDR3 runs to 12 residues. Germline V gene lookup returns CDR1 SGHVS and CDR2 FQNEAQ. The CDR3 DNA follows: TGTGCCAGCAGCCCACTTCCGGATACGCAGTATTTT. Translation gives CASSPLPDTQYF. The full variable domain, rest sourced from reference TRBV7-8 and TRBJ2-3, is GAGVSQSPRYKVAKRGQDVALRCDPISGHVSLFWYQQALGQGPEFLTYFQNEAQLDKSGLPSDRFFAERPEGSVSTLKIQRTQQEDSAVYLCASSPLPDTQYFGPGTRLTVL.

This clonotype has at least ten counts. CDR3 DNA sequence: TGCGCCAGCAGCGGTGGACAGCCGTGGGCGGGGGGCTTCTACAATGAGCAGTTCTTC. Translation gives CASSGGQPWAGGFYNEQFF. The chain couples TRBV5-1 to TRBJ2-1, with 8 bases matching TRBD2. V was clipped by 4 bases and J by 3 bases; unmatched bases: 18. The CDR3 consists of 19 residues. Per germline, CDR1 SGHRS and CDR2 YFSETQ.

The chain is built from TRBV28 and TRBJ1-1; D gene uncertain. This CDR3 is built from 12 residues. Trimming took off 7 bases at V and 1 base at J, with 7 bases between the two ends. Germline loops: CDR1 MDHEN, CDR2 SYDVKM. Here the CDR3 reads CASMEENTEAFF. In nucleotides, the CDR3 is TGTGCCAGCATGGAGGAGAACACTGAAGCTTTCTTT.

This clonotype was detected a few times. The CDR3 nucleotides are TGTGCCAGCCGAGGTGTCGCAGGGACTAGCGGAGAGACCCAGTACTTC. It codes for CASRGVAGTSGETQYF. The rearrangement joins TRBV6-5 to TRBJ2-5, with 11 bases identical to TRBD2. V lost 8 bases to trimming and J lost 4 bases; unmatched junction nucleotides: 12. Per the germline V gene, CDR1 is MNHEY and CDR2 is SVGAGI. The CDR3 loop spans 16 amino acids.

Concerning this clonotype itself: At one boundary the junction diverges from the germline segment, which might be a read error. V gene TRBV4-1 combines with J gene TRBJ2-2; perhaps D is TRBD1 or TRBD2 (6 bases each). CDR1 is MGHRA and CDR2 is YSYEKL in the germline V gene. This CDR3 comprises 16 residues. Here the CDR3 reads CASRQVVRGGAGELFF. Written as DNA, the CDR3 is TGCGCCAGCAGACAAGTAGTCAGGGGAGGCGCCGGGGAGCTGTTTTTT.

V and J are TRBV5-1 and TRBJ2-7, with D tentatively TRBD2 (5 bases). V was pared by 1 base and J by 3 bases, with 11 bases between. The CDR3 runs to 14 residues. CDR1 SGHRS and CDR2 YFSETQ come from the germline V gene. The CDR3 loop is CASSLRGHGYEQYV. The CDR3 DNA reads TGCGCCAGCAGCTTGAGAGGGCATGGCTACGAGCAGTACGTC.

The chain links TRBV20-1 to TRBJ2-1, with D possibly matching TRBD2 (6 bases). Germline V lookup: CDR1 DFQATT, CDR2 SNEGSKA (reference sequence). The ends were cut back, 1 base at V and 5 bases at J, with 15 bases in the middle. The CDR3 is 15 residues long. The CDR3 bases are TGCAGTGCTAGAGCCCCGTGGCGGGAAGACAATGAGCAGTTCTTC. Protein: CSARAPWREDNEQFF.

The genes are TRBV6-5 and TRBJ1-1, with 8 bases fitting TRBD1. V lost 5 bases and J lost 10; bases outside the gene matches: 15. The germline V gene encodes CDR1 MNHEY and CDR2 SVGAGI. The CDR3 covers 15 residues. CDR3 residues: CASSAYRGFFEGAFF. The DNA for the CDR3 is TGTGCCAGCAGTGCGTACAGGGGGTTTTTCGAAGGAGCTTTCTTT.

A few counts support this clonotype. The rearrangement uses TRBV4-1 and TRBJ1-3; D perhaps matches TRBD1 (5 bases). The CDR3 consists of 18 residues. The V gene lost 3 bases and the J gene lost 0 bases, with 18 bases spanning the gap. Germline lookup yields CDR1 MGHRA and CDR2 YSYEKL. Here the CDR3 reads CASSQEINRPPSGNTIYF. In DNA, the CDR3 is TGCGCCAGCAGCCAGGAAATCAACAGGCCCCCCTCTGGAAACACCATATATTTT.

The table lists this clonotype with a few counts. Written as DNA, the CDR3 is TGTGCCACCACACGGGACTACGAGCAGTACGTC. This encodes CATTRDYEQYV. The chain recombines TRBV24-1 with TRBJ2-7; a possible D gene is TRBD2 (5 bases). The length of the CDR3 is 11 residues. Looked up from germline, CDR1 is KGHDR and CDR2 is SFDVKD. Trimming took off 8 bases at V and 3 bases at J, with 7 bases between the two ends.

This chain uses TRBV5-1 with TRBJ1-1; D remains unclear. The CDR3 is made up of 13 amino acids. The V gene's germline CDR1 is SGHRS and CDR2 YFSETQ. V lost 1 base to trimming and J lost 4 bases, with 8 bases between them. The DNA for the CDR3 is TGCGCCAGCAGCTTGAGAGGGCCCACTGAAGCTTTCTTT. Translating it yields CASSLRGPTEAFF.

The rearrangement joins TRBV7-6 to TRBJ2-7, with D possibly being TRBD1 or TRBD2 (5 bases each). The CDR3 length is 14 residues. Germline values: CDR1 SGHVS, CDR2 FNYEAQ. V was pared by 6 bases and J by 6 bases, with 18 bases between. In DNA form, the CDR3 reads TGTGCCAGCAGTCTAGGAGGCTTAAGGGGCGAGCAGTACTTC. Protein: CASSLGGLRGEQYF.

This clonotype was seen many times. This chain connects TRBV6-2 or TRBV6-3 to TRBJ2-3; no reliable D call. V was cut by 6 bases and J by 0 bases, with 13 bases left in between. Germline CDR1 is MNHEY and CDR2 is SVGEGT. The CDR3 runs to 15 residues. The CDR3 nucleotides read TGTGCCAGCAGCGGAGTTCCTGACAGCACAGATACGCAGTATTTT. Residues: CASSGVPDSTDTQYF.

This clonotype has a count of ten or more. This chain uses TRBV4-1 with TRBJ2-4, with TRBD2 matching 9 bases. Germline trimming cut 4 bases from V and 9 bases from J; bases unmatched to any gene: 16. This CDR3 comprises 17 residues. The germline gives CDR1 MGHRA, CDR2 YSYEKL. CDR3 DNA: TGCGCCAGCAGCCCCCAAGGTAGCGGGGGCACCCCCCCCATTCAGTACTTC. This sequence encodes CASSPQGSGGTPPIQYF.

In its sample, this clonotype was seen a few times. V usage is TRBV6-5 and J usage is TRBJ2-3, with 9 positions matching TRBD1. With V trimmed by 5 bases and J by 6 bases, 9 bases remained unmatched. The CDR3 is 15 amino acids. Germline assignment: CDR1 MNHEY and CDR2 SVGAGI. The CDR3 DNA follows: TGTGCCAGCAGTACCGGGACAGGGTCGTGGGATACGCAGTATTTT. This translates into CASSTGTGSWDTQYF.

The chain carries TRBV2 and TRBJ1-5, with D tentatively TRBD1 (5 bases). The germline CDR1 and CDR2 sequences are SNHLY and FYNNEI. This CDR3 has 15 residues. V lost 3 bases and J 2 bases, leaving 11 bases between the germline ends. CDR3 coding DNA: TGTGCCAGCAGTGATCCCAGGGAGGGCAATCAGCCCCAGCATTTT. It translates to CASSDPREGNQPQHF.

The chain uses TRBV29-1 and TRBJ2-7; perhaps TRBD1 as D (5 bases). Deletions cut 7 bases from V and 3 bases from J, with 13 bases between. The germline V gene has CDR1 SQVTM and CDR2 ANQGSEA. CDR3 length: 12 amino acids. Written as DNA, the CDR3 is TGCAGCGCTCGAGGAACAGGCTACGAGCAGTACGTC. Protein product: CSARGTGYEQYV.

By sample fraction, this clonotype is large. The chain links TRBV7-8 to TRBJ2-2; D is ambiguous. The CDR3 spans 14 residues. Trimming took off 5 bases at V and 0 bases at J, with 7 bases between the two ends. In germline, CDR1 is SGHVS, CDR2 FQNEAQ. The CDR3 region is CASSAVANTGELFF. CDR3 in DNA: TGTGCCAGCAGCGCAGTCGCGAACACCGGGGAGCTGTTTTTT.

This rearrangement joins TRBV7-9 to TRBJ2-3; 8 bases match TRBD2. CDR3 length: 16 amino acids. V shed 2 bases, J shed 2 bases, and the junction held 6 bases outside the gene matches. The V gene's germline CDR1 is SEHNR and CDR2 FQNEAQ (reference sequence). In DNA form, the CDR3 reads TGTGCCAGCAGCTTATTTCGCGGGGGGTACACAGATACGCAGTATTTT. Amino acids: CASSLFRGGYTDTQYF.

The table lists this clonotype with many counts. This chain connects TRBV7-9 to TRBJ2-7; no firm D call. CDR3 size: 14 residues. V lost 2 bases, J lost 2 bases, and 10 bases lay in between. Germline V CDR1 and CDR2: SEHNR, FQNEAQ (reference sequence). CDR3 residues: CASSLNGRPYEQYV. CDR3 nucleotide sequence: TGTGCCAGCAGCTTAAATGGCCGCCCCTACGAGCAGTACGTC.

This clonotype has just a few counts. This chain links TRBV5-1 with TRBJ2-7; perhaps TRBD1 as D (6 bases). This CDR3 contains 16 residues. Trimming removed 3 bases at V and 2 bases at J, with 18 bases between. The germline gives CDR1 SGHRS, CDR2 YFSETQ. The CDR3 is CASSSSLAGATYEQYF. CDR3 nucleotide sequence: TGCGCCAGCAGCTCATCCCTGGCAGGGGCCACCTACGAGCAGTACTTC.

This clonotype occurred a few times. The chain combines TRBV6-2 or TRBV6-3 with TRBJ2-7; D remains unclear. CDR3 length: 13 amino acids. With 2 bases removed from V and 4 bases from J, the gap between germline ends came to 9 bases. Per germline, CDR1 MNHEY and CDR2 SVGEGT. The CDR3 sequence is CASSYGGSYEQYF. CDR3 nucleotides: TGTGCCAGCAGTTACGGCGGTTCTTACGAGCAGTACTTC.

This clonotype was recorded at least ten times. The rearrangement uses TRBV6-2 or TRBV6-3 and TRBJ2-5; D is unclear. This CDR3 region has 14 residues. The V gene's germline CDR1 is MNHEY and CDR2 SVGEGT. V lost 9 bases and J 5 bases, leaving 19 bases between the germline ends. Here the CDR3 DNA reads TGTGCCAGTCAGCTGGCCGAACGCTGGGAGACCCAGTACTTC. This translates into CASQLAERWETQYF.

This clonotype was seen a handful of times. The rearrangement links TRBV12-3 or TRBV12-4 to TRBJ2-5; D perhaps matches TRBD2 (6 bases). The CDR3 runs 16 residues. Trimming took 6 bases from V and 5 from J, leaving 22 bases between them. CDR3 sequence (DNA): TGTGCCAGCAGCCCCCGACTTAGCGGAAGAGTGGAGACCCAGTACTTC. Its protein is CASSPRLSGRVETQYF.

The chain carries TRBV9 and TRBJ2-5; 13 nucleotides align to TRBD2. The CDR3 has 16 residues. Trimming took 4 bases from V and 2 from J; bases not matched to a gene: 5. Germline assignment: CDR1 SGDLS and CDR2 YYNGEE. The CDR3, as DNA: TGTGCCAGCAGCTCAGAGGGACTAGCGGGGCAAGAGACCCAGTACTTC. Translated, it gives CASSSEGLAGQETQYF.

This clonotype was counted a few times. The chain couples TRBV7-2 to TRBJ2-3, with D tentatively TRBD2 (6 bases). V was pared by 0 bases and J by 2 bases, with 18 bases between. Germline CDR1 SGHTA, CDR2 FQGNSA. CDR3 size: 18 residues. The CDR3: CASSLANSWAGLTDTQYF. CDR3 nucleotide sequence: TGTGCCAGCAGCTTAGCGAACAGTTGGGCGGGGCTCACAGATACGCAGTATTTT.